The text below deals with one TCR beta chain. Antigen unknown. CDR1 and CDR2 from the germline V gene are WNHNN and SYGVQD (reference sequence). V was trimmed by 2 bases and J by 2 bases, leaving 9 bases between them. The CDR3 has 14 residues. Sequenced by immunoSEQ multiplex PCR; TCRdb stores in-frame clones only, minus some. The sample totals about 140,000 clones. This record comes from a study of T cell responses to AZD1222 COVID-19 vaccine. Study findings and constraints: Distributed over spike, vaccine-associated CD4 TCRs predominated at 160-218 and 743-854. Researchers took repertoire samples only after the peak T cell response had come.

The chain combines TRBV10-1 with TRBJ1-1, with D possibly being TRBD1 (6 bases). Sample: peripheral blood. The receptor's source is an adult in good health. The CDR3 sequence is CASSEGQLNTEAFF. CDR3 DNA sequence: TGCGCCAGCAGTGAGGGACAGCTCAACACTGAAGCTTTCTTT.